These 32 T cell receptor beta chains were all obtained from the same sample, sequenced in a study of OX40 agonist ivuxolimab in advanced cancers. TCRdb's copy holds only in-frame clones and misses some; the assay was immunoSEQ multiplex PCR. The table lists about 73,000 clones, more than 85% of them singletons. This specimen consisted of CD4+ or CD8+ T cells sorted from blood, obtained in a trial of the OX40 agonist ivuxolimab. These receptors were collected from an adult with an advanced solid tumor such as melanoma, head and neck, liver or kidney cancer.

This chain uses TRBV13 with TRBJ2-7; maybe TRBD2 (7 bases). The CDR3 spans 17 residues. The germline V gene encodes CDR1 PRHDT and CDR2 FYEKMQ (reference sequence). V lost 4 bases, J lost 5 bases, and 24 bases lay in between. CDR3: CASSSISEGGARDEQYF. DNA of the CDR3: TGTGCCAGCAGCTCAATCTCCGAAGGGGGGGCTAGGGACGAGCAGTACTTC.

The chain uses TRBV7-9 and TRBJ2-3; D call uncertain. CDR3 size: 12 residues. With 4 bases removed from V and 3 bases from J, the gap between germline ends came to 5 bases. The germline V gene encodes CDR1 SEHNR and CDR2 FQNEAQ (reference sequence). In nucleotides, the CDR3 is TGTGCCAGCAGCTGGAGTACAGATACGCAGTATTTT. Residues: CASSWSTDTQYF. The whole variable domain, filled in from reference TRBV7-9 and TRBJ2-3, reads DTGVSQNPRHKITKRGQNVTFRCDPISEHNRLYWYRQTLGQGPEFLTYFQNEAQLEKSRLLSDRFSAERPKGSFSTLEIQRTEQGDSAMYLCASSWSTDTQYFGPGTRLTVL.

This clone occurred once. This chain connects TRBV4-3 to TRBJ2-4; D assignment may be TRBD1 or TRBD2 (5 bases each). In germline, CDR1 is LGHNA, CDR2 YSLEER. CDR3 length equals 15 residues. V shed 0 bases and J shed 2 bases, with 8 bases lying between them. This CDR3 reads CASSQDSGPKNIQYF. The CDR3 DNA reads TGCGCCAGCAGCCAAGATTCGGGACCCAAAAACATTCAGTACTTC.

V is TRBV4-3 and J is TRBJ2-7; D may correspond to TRBD1 or TRBD2 (5 bases each). Germline V gives CDR1 LGHNA, CDR2 YSLEER. Trimming shortened V by 0 bases and J by 1 base, and 10 bases separated the two germline ends. This CDR3 is built from 15 residues. CDR3 loop: CASSQDYEGSYEQYF. The CDR3 bases are TGCGCCAGCAGCCAAGATTACGAGGGGTCCTACGAGCAGTACTTC.

The V and J genes are TRBV4-1 and TRBJ2-7, with 11 nucleotides matching TRBD2. This CDR3 spans 15 amino acids. Per the germline V gene, CDR1 is MGHRA and CDR2 is YSYEKL. The J segment lost 6 bases and the V segment lost 1 base, leaving 5 bases of the junction unmatched. The CDR3 DNA follows: TGCGCCAGCAGCCAAGTTGCTAGCGGGGGGTTCGAGCAGTACTTC. As protein: CASSQVASGGFEQYF.

The chain recombines TRBV7-9 with TRBJ2-7, with 7 nucleotides matching TRBD1. This CDR3 is built from 15 residues. V lost 1 base, J lost 3 bases, and 6 bases stayed unmatched. CDR1 and CDR2 (germline): SEHNR, FQNEAQ (reference sequence). CDR3 sequence: CASSLGSGQIYEQYF. The CDR3 region has the DNA TGTGCCAGCAGCTTAGGCTCGGGACAGATCTACGAGCAGTACTTC.

The chain combines TRBV6-1 with TRBJ2-7, with D perhaps matching TRBD2 (6 bases). Trimming stripped 10 bases from V and 0 bases from J, with 16 bases between. Germline loops: CDR1 MNHNS, CDR2 SASEGT. This CDR3 has 14 amino acids. The CDR3 DNA is TGTGCCACGTCCGCGGGGCGTCGCTCCTACGAGCAGTACTTC. Translation gives CATSAGRRSYEQYF.

The chain links TRBV5-1 to TRBJ1-1; D perhaps matches TRBD1 (5 bases). CDR1 and CDR2 (germline): SGHRS, YFSETQ. The CDR3 length is 16 residues. Trimming took 4 bases from V and 2 from J, leaving 18 bases between them. The CDR3: CASSPRGGTENTEAFF. DNA for the CDR3: TGCGCCAGCAGCCCTCGGGGGGGGACGGAAAACACTGAAGCTTTCTTT.

The gene calls are TRBV5-5 and TRBJ1-3, with a tentative D call TRBD1 (5 bases). Deletions cut 2 bases from V and 0 bases from J, with 9 bases between. The germline V gene encodes CDR1 SGHKS and CDR2 YYEKEE (reference sequence). This CDR3 has 15 residues. The CDR3 is CASSFGGSSGNTIYF. CDR3 nucleotide sequence: TGTGCCAGCAGCTTTGGGGGAAGCTCTGGAAACACCATATATTTT. The complete variable domain, with remaining parts taken from reference TRBV5-5 and TRBJ1-3, reads DAGVTQSPTHLIKTRGQQVTLRCSPISGHKSVSWYQQVLGQGPQFIFQYYEKEERGRGNFPDRFSARQFPNYSSELNVNALLLGDSALYLCASSFGGSSGNTIYFGEGSWLTVV.

The chain carries TRBV4-3 and TRBJ2-6; no definite D call. CDR3 length: 16 amino acids. Trimming took off 5 bases at V and 0 bases at J, with 11 bases between the two ends. Per the germline V gene, CDR1 is LGHNA and CDR2 is YSLEER. This chain's CDR3 is CASSDGPNSGANVLTF. CDR3 bases: TGCGCCAGCAGCGACGGCCCCAACTCTGGGGCCAACGTCCTGACTTTC.

The chain carries TRBV7-9 and TRBJ1-4; unclear D gene. The CDR3 loop spans 13 amino acids. V was pared by 4 bases and J by 6 bases, with 9 bases between. The germline V gene encodes CDR1 SEHNR and CDR2 FQNEAQ (reference sequence). CDR3 nucleotides: TGTGCCAGCAGCTCACCCTGGGATGAAAAACTGTTTTTT. Encoded protein: CASSSPWDEKLFF.

The chain uses TRBV2 and TRBJ2-2; TRBD1 agrees at 9 bases. V shed 8 bases and J 5 bases; nucleotides not matched to a gene: 6. In germline, CDR1 is SNHLY, CDR2 FYNNEI. This CDR3 has 14 amino acids. DNA of the CDR3: TGTGCCAGCCCGGACAGGGGAGGGACCGGGGAGCTGTTTTTT. Its protein product is CASPDRGGTGELFF.

The V call is TRBV29-1, the J call TRBJ2-7; D is possibly TRBD1 (5 bases). This CDR3 is 15 amino acids long. Trimming took 4 bases from V and 0 from J, leaving 16 bases between them. Germline assignment: CDR1 SQVTM and CDR2 ANQGSEA. CDR3 coding DNA: TGCAGCGTTGGGACAAAGGACGGATTCTCCTACGAGCAGTACTTC. The encoded protein is CSVGTKDGFSYEQYF.

The count of this clone is one. This sequence joins TRBV11-3 and TRBJ2-7; unclear D gene. The CDR3 spans 15 residues. Germline CDR1 SGHNT, CDR2 YENEEA. V was clipped by 5 bases and J by 3 bases, with 17 bases between them. CDR3: CASSDTVWTGYEQYF. CDR3 DNA sequence: TGTGCCAGCAGCGACACGGTATGGACGGGCTACGAGCAGTACTTC.

The chain couples TRBV4-3 to TRBJ1-1; the D is unclear. CDR1 and CDR2 from the germline V gene are LGHNA and YSLEER. The CDR3 consists of 15 residues. Deletions cut 0 bases from V and 1 base from J, with 9 bases between. CDR3 DNA sequence: TGCGCCAGCAGCCAAGAAGTGTCGGGGAACACTGAAGCTTTCTTT. This gives the protein CASSQEVSGNTEAFF.

The chain recombines TRBV6-5 with TRBJ1-1; D is ambiguous. Looked up from germline, CDR1 is MNHEY and CDR2 is SVGAGI. The CDR3 spans 14 residues. Trimming pared 0 bases from V and 5 bases from J, leaving 10 bases between. The CDR3 DNA follows: TGTGCCAGCAGTTACTCGAGCGAAGCAACTGAAGCTTTCTTT. This gives the protein CASSYSSEATEAFF.

The CDR3 DNA reads TGTGCCAGCACCCAAGGCCCCGAAGCTTTCTTT. Its translation: CASTQGPEAFF. The V gene is TRBV27, the J gene TRBJ1-1; no firm D call. Germline V gives CDR1 MNHEY, CDR2 SMNVEV (reference sequence). CDR3 length: 11 amino acids. The V end lost 7 bases, the J end lost 8 bases, and 11 bases lay between the germline ends.

This clone was seen once. This chain uses TRBV9 with TRBJ2-7; no clear D gene. Germline V gene lookup returns CDR1 SGDLS and CDR2 YYNGEE. Deletions cut 4 bases from V and 0 bases from J, with 14 bases between. The CDR3 has 15 residues. CDR3: CASSPTPTSSYEQYF. The CDR3 nucleotides read TGTGCCAGCAGCCCCACCCCCACATCCTCCTACGAGCAGTACTTC.

The chain has TRBV10-2 and TRBJ2-1; 14 nucleotides align to TRBD2. The CDR3 runs to 15 residues. Germline assignment: CDR1 WSHSY and CDR2 SAAADI. J lost 8 bases, V lost 6 bases, and 6 bases had no gene match. CDR3 sequence reads: CASRVTSGGAHEQFF. CDR3 in DNA: TGCGCCAGCAGAGTGACTAGCGGGGGGGCCCATGAGCAGTTCTTC.

The chain recombines TRBV29-1 with TRBJ1-3, with a tentative D call TRBD1 (5 bases). Germline V gene sequence: CDR1 SQVTM, CDR2 ANQGSEA. V lost 4 bases to trimming and J lost 8 bases, with 21 bases between them. The CDR3 totals 15 residues. As DNA, the CDR3 is TGCAGCGTTGGAGGGGAAACCGGTCCTGGGGACACCATATATTTT. It translates to CSVGGETGPGDTIYF. The full variable domain, completed using reference TRBV29-1 and TRBJ1-3, is SAVISQKPSRDICQRGTSLTIQCQVDSQVTMMFWYRQQPGQSLTLIATANQGSEATYESGFVIDKFPISRPNLTFSTLTVSNMSPEDSSIYLCSVGGETGPGDTIYFGEGSWLTVV.

This clone was observed a single time. V gene TRBV7-2 combines with J gene TRBJ1-6, with D uncertain. In germline, CDR1 is SGHTA, CDR2 FQGNSA. The CDR3 contains 13 residues. Trimming took off 3 bases at V and 11 bases at J, with 11 bases between the two ends. The CDR3 is CASSFGLGPPLHF. The CDR3 bases are TGTGCCAGCAGCTTTGGGCTGGGCCCACCCCTCCACTTT.

This clone has just one count. Here the CDR3 reads CASSQDSEGSQVGYTF. The CDR3 region has the DNA TGTGCCAGCAGCCAAGATTCGGAAGGAAGCCAGGTTGGCTACACCTTC. The V and J genes are TRBV4-2 and TRBJ1-2; D uncertain. The CDR3 is made up of 16 amino acids. Germline lookup yields CDR1 LGHNA and CDR2 YNFKEQ. V lost 0 bases and J 7 bases, leaving 18 bases between the germline ends.

The rearrangement links TRBV6-5 to TRBJ2-7, with a weak D call TRBD2 (7 bases). The CDR3 has 15 residues. Deletions cut 0 bases from V and 3 bases from J, with 12 bases between. Germline V gene sequence: CDR1 MNHEY, CDR2 SVGAGI. The CDR3 DNA reads as TGTGCCAGCAGTTACTCCGGCGGGGGCTACTACGAGCAGTACTTC. Protein product: CASSYSGGGYYEQYF.

The chain combines TRBV5-8 with TRBJ2-3, with D possibly TRBD2 on 7 matching bases. Per germline, CDR1 SGHTS and CDR2 YDEGEE. The CDR3 loop spans 15 amino acids. Trimming stripped 9 bases from V and 6 bases from J, with 23 bases between. The CDR3 is CATPGVRGAGDTQYF. The CDR3 region has the DNA TGTGCCACCCCTGGTGTACGGGGGGCGGGGGATACGCAGTATTTT.

Many counts were recorded for this clone. Written as DNA, the CDR3 is TGTGCCAGCAGTCAAACCCGGGACACCACTTACCCTCTGCAGTATTTT. Translating it yields CASSQTRDTTYPLQYF. The V and J genes are TRBV5-4 and TRBJ2-3; D perhaps matches TRBD1 (6 bases). Germline V gene data show CDR1 as SGHNT and CDR2 as YYREEE (reference sequence). The ends were cut back, 5 bases at V and 11 bases at J, with 27 bases in the middle. CDR3 length: 16 amino acids.

There are a few counts of this clone. The genes are TRBV21-1 and TRBJ2-5; TRBD2, as called in the table, went unchecked against the DNA. TRBV21-1 is termed a pseudogene. There are 16 residues in the CDR3. The CDR3 spells CASIPGLGFSQETQYF. The CDR3 DNA sequence: TGTGCCAGCATCCCGGGACTAGGATTTTCCCAAGAGACCCAGTACTTC.

The chain couples TRBV5-6 to TRBJ1-5; D is ambiguous. Per germline, CDR1 SGHDT and CDR2 YYEEEE. The CDR3 covers 16 residues. Trimming took 2 bases from V and 0 from J, leaving 12 bases between them. CDR3 protein: CASSLRIDGSNQPQHF. The CDR3 region has the DNA TGTGCCAGCAGCTTACGTATCGACGGTAGCAATCAGCCCCAGCATTTT.

The chain has TRBV9 and TRBJ1-5, with TRBD1 identical over 7 bases. The CDR3 consists of 14 residues. Germline V gene lookup returns CDR1 SGDLS and CDR2 YYNGEE. V shed 0 bases, J shed 7 bases, and the junction held 4 bases outside the gene matches. For the CDR3, the DNA is TGTGCCAGCAGCGTAGCAGGGGGTGGACAGCCCCAGCATTTT. Its protein product is CASSVAGGGQPQHF. Complete variable domain (other parts from reference TRBV9 and TRBJ1-5): DSGVTQTPKHLITATGQRVTLRCSPRSGDLSVYWYQQSLDQGLQFLIQYYNGEERAKGNILERFSAQQFPDLHSELNLSSLELGDSALYFCASSVAGGGQPQHFGDGTRLSIL.

This clone was counted only a few times. CDR3 nucleotides: TGTGCCTGGAGTGACAGGGGGCTACGGCAGCCCCAGCATTTT. Protein product: CAWSDRGLRQPQHF. The V and J genes are TRBV30 and TRBJ1-5; 9 positions match TRBD1. The germline V gene encodes CDR1 GTSNPN and CDR2 SVGIG (reference sequence). Trimming cost V 1 base and J 7 bases; bases outside gene matches: 5. The CDR3 is 14 amino acids.

The chain joins TRBV5-5 to TRBJ2-5; 11 nucleotides align to TRBD1. V lost 6 bases to trimming and J lost 5 bases; unmatched junction nucleotides: 9. Germline-derived CDR1 and CDR2 are SGHKS and YYEKEE (reference sequence). CDR3 length: 15 residues. The CDR3 sequence is CASNQGQGDVETQYF. The CDR3 coding sequence is TGTGCCAGCAACCAGGGACAGGGGGACGTTGAGACCCAGTACTTC.

The chain uses TRBV4-1 and TRBJ2-7; D possibly corresponds to TRBD2 (5 bases). V dropped 3 bases and J dropped 2 bases, with 14 bases sitting between them. Looked up from germline, CDR1 is MGHRA and CDR2 is YSYEKL. The CDR3 extends over 15 amino acids. The CDR3 sequence: CASSQISGATYEQYF. In nucleotides, the CDR3 is TGCGCCAGCAGCCAGATAAGCGGAGCGACCTACGAGCAGTACTTC.

Regarding this clone: This specimen includes other DNA sequences encoding the same CDR3. V usage is TRBV6-5 and J usage is TRBJ2-3; TRBD1 matches at 8 bases. Losses at the gene ends were 6 bases for V and 1 base for J; bases not matched to a gene: 3. The V gene's germline CDR1 is MNHEY and CDR2 SVGAGI. There are 14 residues in the CDR3. The CDR3: CASSLGQGTDTQYF. Written as DNA, the CDR3 is TGTGCCAGCAGCCTGGGACAGGGCACAGATACGCAGTATTTT.